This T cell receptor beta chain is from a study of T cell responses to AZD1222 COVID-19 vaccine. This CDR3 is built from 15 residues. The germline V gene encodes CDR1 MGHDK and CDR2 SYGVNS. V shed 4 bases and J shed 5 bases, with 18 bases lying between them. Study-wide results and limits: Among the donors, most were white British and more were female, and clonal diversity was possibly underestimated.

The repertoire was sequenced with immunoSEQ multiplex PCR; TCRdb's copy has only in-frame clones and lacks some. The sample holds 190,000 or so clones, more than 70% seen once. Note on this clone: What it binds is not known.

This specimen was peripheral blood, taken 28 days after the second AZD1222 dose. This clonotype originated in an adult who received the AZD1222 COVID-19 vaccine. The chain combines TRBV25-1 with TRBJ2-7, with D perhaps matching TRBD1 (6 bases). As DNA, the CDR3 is TGTGCCAGCAGTGCACAACAGGGCCTAGGACACGAGCAGTACTTC. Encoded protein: CASSAQQGLGHEQYF.